This TCR beta chain was recovered during a study of synovial regulatory T cells in juvenile arthritis. CDR3 length: 13 amino acids. No nucleotide data were recorded. From germline, CDR1 is MNHEY and CDR2 SMNVEV (reference sequence). Sequenced by immunoSEQ multiplex PCR; TCRdb stores in-frame clones only, minus some. The sample table sets out just under 10,000 clones. This clone is called medium-sized (0.01 to 0.1%) based on its frequency. Antigen specificity is unknown. Median age approximately 11 years (about 2.1-22.9); median disease duration about 7 years (0.2-19.1). General study points: iaTreg cells shared more CDR3 sequences with synovial Tregs than other blood Tregs did.

The sequencing input was Treg cells from blood. Described subset: remaining (HLA-DR-negative) circulating blood Treg cells. The sequence derives from a donor younger than 35 with juvenile idiopathic arthritis. The chain couples TRBV27 to TRBJ2-1; with no DNA, the TCRdb D assignment of TRBD2 cannot be verified. This CDR3 reads CASLRRGGNEQFF.